Following are 32 T cell receptor beta chains from one sample sequenced in a study of blood T cell repertoires in COVID-19. Sequencing was performed with immunoSEQ multiplex PCR; in TCRdb, only in-frame clones are kept and a portion is missing. The table includes 150,000 or so clones, roughly nine tenths detected once. The sequencing sample was made of peripheral blood. The source of these receptors is a woman in her 70s with acute or convalescent COVID-19.

The rearrangement uses TRBV4-3 and TRBJ2-2; 10 bases are shared with TRBD2. The CDR3 runs 15 residues. Germline loops: CDR1 LGHNA, CDR2 YSLEER. V was pared by 0 bases and J by 8 bases, with 3 bases of the junction left unmatched. CDR3 region: CASSQELAGLGELFF. In nucleotides, the CDR3 is TGCGCCAGCAGCCAAGAACTAGCGGGGTTGGGGGAGCTGTTTTTT.

The rearrangement uses TRBV19 and TRBJ1-1, with D uncertain. The length of the CDR3 is 13 residues. Trimming left V 6 bases short and J 1 base short, with 9 bases between. The germline V gene has CDR1 LNHDA and CDR2 SQIVND (reference sequence). CDR3 residues: CASSGTENTEAFF. CDR3 DNA sequence: TGTGCCAGTAGCGGAACAGAGAACACTGAAGCTTTCTTT.

A single count supports this clone. The chain carries TRBV7-2 and TRBJ1-5; D might be TRBD1 (5 bases). From germline, CDR1 is SGHTA and CDR2 FQGNSA. CDR3 length: 15 residues. Trimming took 2 bases from V and 0 from J, leaving 8 bases between them. The CDR3 DNA is TGTGCCAGCAGCTTAAGACAGAATAGCAATCAGCCCCAGCATTTT. Protein: CASSLRQNSNQPQHF.

The J gene is TRBJ1-1, the V gene TRBV7-9; 9 positions agree with TRBD1. J gave up 11 bases and V 2 bases, and 9 bases lay outside the gene matches. The germline gives CDR1 SEHNR, CDR2 FQNEAQ (reference sequence). The CDR3 loop spans 14 amino acids. The CDR3: CASSLSAGTGLAFF. The CDR3 region has the DNA TGTGCCAGCAGCTTATCCGCCGGGACAGGGCTTGCTTTCTTT.

The V call is TRBV5-1, the J call TRBJ1-3, with D possibly TRBD1 on 5 matching bases. The V gene lost 4 bases and the J gene lost 1 base, with 15 bases spanning the gap. Germline V gene lookup returns CDR1 SGHRS and CDR2 YFSETQ. The CDR3 length is 16 residues. Here the CDR3 DNA reads TGCGCCAGCAGCCCCCAAGGGGCGCGATCTGGAAACACCATATATTTT. Translation: CASSPQGARSGNTIYF.

The rearrangement links TRBV4-3 to TRBJ2-5; a weak D match, TRBD1 (6 bases). The length of the CDR3 is 15 residues. V lost 6 bases to trimming and J lost 4 bases, with 18 bases between them. The V gene's germline CDR1 is LGHNA and CDR2 YSLEER. The CDR3 sequence: CASSQTTGPAETQYF. DNA of the CDR3: TGCGCCAGCAGTCAGACGACAGGACCAGCAGAGACCCAGTACTTC.

The chain links TRBV3-1 (or the pseudogene TRBV3-2) to TRBJ2-7; D possibly corresponds to TRBD1 (5 bases). The CDR3 totals 15 residues. Between the trimmed V and J ends, which lost 0 bases and 3 bases, there was a span of 12 bases. CDR1 is LGHDT, CDR2 YNNKEL, per germline (reference sequence). CDR3 amino acids: CASSQEVGRDYEQYF. The DNA for the CDR3 is TGTGCCAGCAGCCAAGAGGTGGGCAGGGACTACGAGCAGTACTTC.

The chain employs TRBV19 and TRBJ1-1; 7 nucleotides match TRBD1. Losses at the gene ends were 5 bases for V and 6 bases for J; bases not matched to a gene: 9. Germline CDR1 and CDR2: LNHDA and SQIVND (reference sequence). There are 14 residues in the CDR3. The CDR3 DNA reads as TGTGCCAGTAGTGCGGACAGGAATCGGGCTGAAGCTTTCTTT. Translating it yields CASSADRNRAEAFF.

The chain is built from TRBV30 and TRBJ1-1; 7 nucleotides align to TRBD1. The length of the CDR3 is 12 residues. CDR1 is GTSNPN and CDR2 is SVGIG in the germline V gene (reference sequence). The V segment lost 7 bases and the J segment 5 bases; nucleotides outside the gene matches: 7. The CDR3 sequence: CASNRGLTEAFF. The CDR3 DNA sequence: TGTGCCTCTAACAGGGGTTTGACTGAAGCTTTCTTT.

The chain combines TRBV30 with TRBJ2-1; D is unclear. The CDR3 is made up of 11 amino acids. Trimming stripped 2 bases from V and 6 bases from J, with 5 bases between. CDR1 is GTSNPN, CDR2 SVGIG, per germline (reference sequence). DNA for the CDR3: TGTGCCTGGAGTCCGGGCAATGAGCAGTTCTTC. Translation gives CAWSPGNEQFF.

This clone appeared a single time. The chain is built from TRBV5-1 and TRBJ2-5; D may be TRBD1 (7 bases). This CDR3 region has 17 residues. Trimming left V 4 bases short and J 5 bases short, with 24 bases between. Germline V gene lookup returns CDR1 SGHRS and CDR2 YFSETQ. The CDR3 DNA follows: TGCGCCAGCAGCCCCGGAGGGGGCCTAGGCTTTGGGGAGACCCAGTACTTC. Protein sequence: CASSPGGGLGFGETQYF.

The genes are TRBV25-1 and TRBJ1-5; a possible D gene is TRBD1 (6 bases). This CDR3 spans 14 amino acids. Germline assignment: CDR1 MGHDK and CDR2 SYGVNS. V lost 3 bases and J 6 bases, leaving 12 bases between the germline ends. CDR3 loop: CASSETGWSQPQHF. The DNA of the CDR3 is TGTGCCAGCAGTGAGACAGGTTGGAGTCAGCCCCAGCATTTT.

The rearrangement links TRBV7-2 to TRBJ2-7, with TRBD1 matching 9 bases. The germline V gene encodes CDR1 SGHTA and CDR2 FQGNSA. The CDR3 sequence is 14 residues long. V gave up 4 bases and J gave up 3 bases; unmatched junction bases: 4. The CDR3 DNA follows: TGTGCCAGCAGCTACCCGGGACAGGGCTACGAGCAGTACTTC. It is translated as CASSYPGQGYEQYF.

V is TRBV28 and J is TRBJ2-3; 9 nucleotides line up with TRBD1. The CDR3 is 15 amino acids. After removal of 7 bases from V and 3 bases from J, the junction contained 8 bases not matched to a gene. The germline CDR1 and CDR2 sequences are MDHEN and SYDVKM. The CDR3 is CASKRDRAETDTQYF. The CDR3, as DNA: TGTGCCAGCAAACGGGACAGGGCAGAAACAGATACGCAGTATTTT.

This clone has just one count. The chain couples TRBV11-1 to TRBJ1-1; no reliable D call. V gave up 0 bases and J gave up 5 bases, with 7 bases separating them. The V gene's germline CDR1 is SGHAT and CDR2 FQDESV (reference sequence). This CDR3 has 13 residues. The CDR3 protein is CASSLARSTEAFF. CDR3 bases: TGTGCCAGCAGCTTAGCGAGGAGTACTGAAGCTTTCTTT.

This clone was detected only a few times. The CDR3 DNA is TGTGCCAGCAGGAGGACAGCCAATCAGCCCCAGCATTTT. Amino acids: CASRRTANQPQHF. The rearrangement joins TRBV6-5 to TRBJ1-5; weak D call: TRBD1 (6 bases). The CDR3 length is 13 residues. Germline CDR1 MNHEY, CDR2 SVGAGI. V was pared by 6 bases and J by 3 bases, with 9 bases between.

The CDR3, as DNA: TGTGCCAGCAGCTTAGTCAGGGAGGCCGAGACCCAGTACTTC. Residues: CASSLVREAETQYF. J is TRBJ2-5 and V is TRBV7-2; D may be TRBD2 (6 bases). Germline V CDR1 and CDR2: SGHTA, FQGNSA. The CDR3 runs to 14 residues. The ends were cut back, 1 base at V and 5 bases at J, with 11 bases in the middle.

This clone was seen a few times. The chain is built from TRBV14 and TRBJ1-2; TRBD1 might be the D (6 bases). The CDR3 covers 17 residues. Germline assignment: CDR1 SGHDN and CDR2 FVKESK. The V gene lost 5 bases and the J gene lost 0 bases, with 19 bases spanning the gap. The CDR3, as DNA: TGTGCCAGCAGCAAAAAATACAAGGGGGAGACTAACTATGGCTACACCTTC. Its translation: CASSKKYKGETNYGYTF.

In this sample, this clone turned up once. The rearrangement joins TRBV5-6 to TRBJ2-2; 7 bases align to TRBD1. V shed 3 bases and J 7 bases; nucleotides not matched to a gene: 9. CDR3 length equals 15 residues. Per the germline V gene, CDR1 is SGHDT and CDR2 is YYEEEE. The CDR3 protein is CASSWSGQIIGELFF. The CDR3 coding sequence is TGTGCCAGCAGCTGGTCGGGACAGATAATCGGGGAGCTGTTTTTT.

The rearrangement links TRBV19 to TRBJ2-3; D is possibly TRBD2 (7 bases). The germline CDR1 and CDR2 sequences are LNHDA and SQIVND (reference sequence). This CDR3 spans 16 amino acids. V shed 3 bases and J shed 1 base, with 14 bases lying between them. DNA of the CDR3: TGTGCCAGTAGTATTAGGCGGGGGCTGGGCACAGATACGCAGTATTTT. Encoded protein: CASSIRRGLGTDTQYF.

This chain joins TRBV7-3 and TRBJ2-1, with D possibly being TRBD1 (6 bases). This CDR3 has 14 amino acids. Germline V gives CDR1 SGHTA, CDR2 FQGTGA. V was clipped by 1 base and J by 10 bases, with 14 bases between them. CDR3 in amino acids: CASSLSGRGGEQFF. The CDR3 bases are TGTGCCAGCAGCTTAAGCGGCAGGGGCGGGGAGCAGTTCTTC.

The chain recombines TRBV28 with TRBJ1-6; D remains unclear. V was cut by 3 bases and J by 9 bases, with 9 bases left in between. The length of the CDR3 is 13 residues. CDR1 MDHEN and CDR2 SYDVKM come from the germline V gene. The CDR3 here is CASSLSLFSPLHF. The CDR3 coding sequence is TGTGCCAGCAGTTTGTCCCTCTTTTCACCCCTCCACTTT.

This clone was seen a few times. The rearrangement uses TRBV15 and TRBJ1-1; D uncertain. Between the trimmed V and J ends, which lost 0 bases and 2 bases, there was a span of 13 bases. This CDR3 is 16 amino acids long. Germline CDR1 and CDR2: LNHNV and YYDKDF (reference sequence). The CDR3 DNA sequence: TGTGCCACCAGCAGAGACCGCCCCGGGAAAAACACTGAAGCTTTCTTT. It codes for CATSRDRPGKNTEAFF.

The V and J genes are TRBV10-3 and TRBJ1-2; no clear D. The CDR3 is made up of 13 amino acids. V lost 0 bases, J lost 7 bases, and 9 bases lay in between. Germline-derived CDR1 and CDR2 are ENHRY and SYGVKD. In nucleotides, the CDR3 is TGTGCCATCAGTGAGTCAGGAGTGGGTGGCTACACCTTC. The encoded protein is CAISESGVGGYTF.

The chain uses TRBV13 and TRBJ2-7; 16 nucleotides line up with TRBD2. The V gene end was trimmed by 0 bases and the J gene end by 1 base; junction bases not matched to a gene: 6. The CDR3 spans 19 residues. Germline V gives CDR1 PRHDT, CDR2 FYEKMQ (reference sequence). CDR3 amino acids: CASSLGGTSGGARSYEQYF. CDR3 DNA sequence: TGTGCCAGCAGCTTAGGAGGGACTAGCGGGGGGGCCAGATCCTACGAGCAGTACTTC.

The rearrangement links TRBV7-2 to TRBJ2-7; 11 bases agree with TRBD2. With V trimmed by 3 bases and J by 0 bases, 7 bases remained unmatched. Germline loops: CDR1 SGHTA, CDR2 FQGNSA. CDR3 length: 17 amino acids. The CDR3 loop reads CASSFRSSGGISYEQYF. In DNA, the CDR3 is TGTGCCAGCAGCTTCAGGTCTAGCGGGGGGATCTCCTACGAGCAGTACTTC.

The rearrangement uses TRBV6-2 or TRBV6-3 and TRBJ1-1; 7 bases agree with TRBD1. This CDR3 spans 15 amino acids. Trimming removed 6 bases from V and 6 bases from J; junction bases left unmatched: 13. Germline V gene lookup returns CDR1 MNHEY and CDR2 SVGEGT. The CDR3 region has the DNA TGTGCCAGCAGACCTCGACAGGGCGCCAACGCTGAAGCTTTCTTT. It yields the protein CASRPRQGANAEAFF.

The chain employs TRBV28 and TRBJ1-5; D remains unclear. CDR1 is MDHEN and CDR2 is SYDVKM in the germline V gene. V shed 7 bases and J shed 1 base, with 11 bases lying between them. The CDR3 consists of 14 residues. The CDR3 loop reads CASKTGGSNQPQHF. The CDR3 coding sequence is TGTGCCAGCAAAACGGGAGGCAGCAATCAGCCCCAGCATTTT.

The chain's CDR3 is CASSPTGVVTGELFF. In nucleotides, the CDR3 is TGTGCCAGCAGCCCCACAGGGGTTGTCACCGGGGAGCTGTTTTTT. The rearrangement joins TRBV7-6 to TRBJ2-2; 7 nucleotides match TRBD1. The CDR3 is 15 amino acids. The germline V gene encodes CDR1 SGHVS and CDR2 FNYEAQ. V gave up 5 bases and J gave up 4 bases; unmatched junction bases: 7.

The chain is built from TRBV5-1 and TRBJ2-2; 7 bases fit TRBD2. V shed 5 bases and J 0 bases; nucleotides not matched to a gene: 1. The CDR3 length is 14 residues. The germline V gene has CDR1 SGHRS and CDR2 YFSETQ. The CDR3 coding sequence is TGCGCCAGCAGGCTAGCGGCGAACACCGGGGAGCTGTTTTTT. As protein: CASRLAANTGELFF.

The chain is built from TRBV7-6 and TRBJ1-6; possibly TRBD1 for D (5 bases). This CDR3 spans 14 amino acids. Germline CDR1 reads SGHVS; CDR2 reads FNYEAQ. V lost 7 bases, J lost 8 bases, and 15 bases lay in between. The chain's CDR3 is CASKSGGSHSPLHF. The CDR3 nucleotides are TGTGCCAGCAAATCCGGGGGTAGCCATTCACCCCTCCACTTT.

This chain uses TRBV29-1 with TRBJ2-3; 11 bases are a match to TRBD2. The CDR3 has 16 amino acids. Germline CDR1 is SQVTM and CDR2 is ANQGSEA. Trimming cost V 3 bases and J 1 base; bases outside gene matches: 6. CDR3 sequence: CSVDSMTSGGTDTQYF. In nucleotides, the CDR3 is TGCAGCGTTGACTCAATGACTAGCGGGGGCACAGATACGCAGTATTTT.